The clone carrying this T cell receptor beta chain showed up just once. These data belong to a study of blood T cell repertoires in COVID-19. Study-wide background: Specimens from acute and convalescent COVID-19 originated in the United States, Italy and Spain. T cells, B-cell-depleted T cells, or PBMCs provided the cDNA or gDNA that served as material.

The CDR3 runs 14 residues. Germline V gene lookup returns CDR1 KGHDR and CDR2 SFDVKD. The ends lost 5 bases at V and 5 bases at J; junction bases unmatched: 5. Assignment of participants to cohorts was predicated upon participant-reported clinical history. Per the original data handling: Amplification of reference gene primers was used by the study to estimate nucleated cell counts. Sequencing was performed with immunoSEQ multiplex PCR; in TCRdb, only in-frame clones are kept and a portion is missing. V, J and clone size are those of that table, while D and trimming were read from the DNA. The table lists 200,000 to 250,000 clones, 86% of them singletons, with 3.5% to 4.5% in the top ten.

This sequence joins TRBV24-1 and TRBJ1-2; TRBD1 agrees at 9 bases. Sequencing input: PBMCs or T cells enriched from blood (not recorded which). The receptor was derived from a woman in her thirties or forties with acute COVID-19. The chain's CDR3 is CATSGPGQGYGYTF. CDR3 nucleotides: TGTGCCACCAGTGGCCCGGGACAGGGTTATGGCTACACCTTC.